This TCR beta chain was identified in a study of molecular identifiers for immune sequencing clone quantification. On this clonotype itself: Its cognate antigen is unknown.

Findings of the study overall: Clones above 20 RNA copies held over 98% of effector molecules, under 1% in naive cells.

Previously described methods and listed TCR primers produced bulk TCR libraries. TCRdb re-called the PCR reads through MiXCR, storing one row per CDR3 protein. Among about 100,000 distinct CDR3 sequences listed, about 21% were seen once. V was cut by 2 bases and J by 0 bases, with 11 bases left in between. Germline V gene lookup returns CDR1 MNHEY and CDR2 SMNVEV (reference sequence). The CDR3 spans 17 residues. The TCR sequence derives from a human donor in good health. Some libraries in this study had Jurkat cell RNA spiked in. The sample was naive CD8+ T cells from blood, with Jurkat cell RNA spiked in. Specified subset: FACS-sorted CD8+CD4-CCR7+CD45RA+ naive T cells. The chain couples TRBV27 to TRBJ2-6; D may be TRBD1 or TRBD2 (5 bases each). The CDR3 is CASSLGGPSSGANVLTF. The DNA for the CDR3 is TGTGCCAGCAGTTTAGGGGGACCGAGCTCTGGGGCCAACGTCCTGACTTTC.